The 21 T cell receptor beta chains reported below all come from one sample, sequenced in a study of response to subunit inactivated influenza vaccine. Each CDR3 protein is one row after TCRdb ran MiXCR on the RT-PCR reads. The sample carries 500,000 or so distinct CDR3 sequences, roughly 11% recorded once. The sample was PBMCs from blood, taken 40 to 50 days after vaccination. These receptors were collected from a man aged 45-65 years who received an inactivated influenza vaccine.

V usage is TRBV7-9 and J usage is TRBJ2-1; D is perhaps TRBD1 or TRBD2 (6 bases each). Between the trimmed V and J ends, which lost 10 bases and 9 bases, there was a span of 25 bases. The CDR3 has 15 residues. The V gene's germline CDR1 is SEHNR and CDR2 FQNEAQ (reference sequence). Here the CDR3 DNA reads TGTGCCACCCCGGAAGGGGGTAAGGGGGGTGCTGAGCAGTTCTTC. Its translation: CATPEGGKGGAEQFF. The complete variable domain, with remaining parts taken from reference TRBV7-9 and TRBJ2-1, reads DTGVSQNPRHKITKRGQNVTFRCDPISEHNRLYWYRQTLGQGPEFLTYFQNEAQLEKSRLLSDRFSAERPKGSFSTLEIQRTEQGDSAMYLCATPEGGKGGAEQFFGPGTRLTVL.

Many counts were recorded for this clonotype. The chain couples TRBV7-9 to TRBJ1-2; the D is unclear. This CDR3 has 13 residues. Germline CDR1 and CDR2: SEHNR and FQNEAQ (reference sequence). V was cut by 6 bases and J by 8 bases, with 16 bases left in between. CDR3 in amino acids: CASRIASSMGYTF. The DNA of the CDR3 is TGTGCCAGCAGAATTGCATCGTCTATGGGCTACACCTTC.

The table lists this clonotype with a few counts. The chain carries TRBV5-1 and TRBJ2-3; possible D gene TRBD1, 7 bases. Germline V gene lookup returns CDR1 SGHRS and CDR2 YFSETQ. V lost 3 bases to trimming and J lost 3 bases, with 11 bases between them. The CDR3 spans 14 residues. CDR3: CASSSGGQTDTQYF. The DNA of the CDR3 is TGCGCCAGCAGCTCAGGGGGGCAAACAGATACGCAGTATTTT.

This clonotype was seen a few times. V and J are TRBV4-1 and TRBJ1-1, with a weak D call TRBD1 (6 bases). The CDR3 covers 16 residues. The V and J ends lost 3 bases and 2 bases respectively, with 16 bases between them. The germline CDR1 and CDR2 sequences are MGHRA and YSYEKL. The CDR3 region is CASSHDSGVGNTEAFF. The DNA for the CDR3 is TGCGCCAGCAGCCACGACTCAGGGGTTGGAAACACTGAAGCTTTCTTT.

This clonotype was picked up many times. The CDR3 reads CASSYSPGGITYEQYF. The CDR3 coding sequence is TGTGCCAGCAGTTACTCCCCCGGCGGGATAACCTACGAGCAGTACTTC. The chain links TRBV6-5 to TRBJ2-7; D may be TRBD2 (6 bases). This CDR3 comprises 16 residues. The V gene's germline CDR1 is MNHEY and CDR2 SVGAGI. With 0 bases removed from V and 2 bases from J, the gap between germline ends came to 14 bases.

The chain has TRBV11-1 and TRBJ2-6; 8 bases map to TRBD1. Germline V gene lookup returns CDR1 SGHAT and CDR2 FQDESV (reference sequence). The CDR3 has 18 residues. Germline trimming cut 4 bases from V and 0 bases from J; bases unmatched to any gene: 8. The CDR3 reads CASSSFGTGSSGANVLTF. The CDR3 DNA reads TGTGCCAGCAGCTCCTTCGGGACAGGAAGCTCTGGGGCCAACGTCCTGACTTTC.

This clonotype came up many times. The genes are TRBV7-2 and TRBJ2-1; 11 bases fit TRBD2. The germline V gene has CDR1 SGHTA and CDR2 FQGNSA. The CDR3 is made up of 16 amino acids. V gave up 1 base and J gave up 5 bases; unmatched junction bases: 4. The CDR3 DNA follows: TGTGCCAGCAGCTTAGGCCTAGCGGGGGGCAACAATGAGCAGTTCTTC. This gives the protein CASSLGLAGGNNEQFF.

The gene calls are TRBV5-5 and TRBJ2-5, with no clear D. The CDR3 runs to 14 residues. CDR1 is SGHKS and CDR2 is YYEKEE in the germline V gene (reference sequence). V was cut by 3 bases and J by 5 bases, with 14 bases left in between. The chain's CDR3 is CASSSPPPVETQYF. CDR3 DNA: TGTGCCAGCAGCTCCCCCCCGCCGGTCGAGACCCAGTACTTC.

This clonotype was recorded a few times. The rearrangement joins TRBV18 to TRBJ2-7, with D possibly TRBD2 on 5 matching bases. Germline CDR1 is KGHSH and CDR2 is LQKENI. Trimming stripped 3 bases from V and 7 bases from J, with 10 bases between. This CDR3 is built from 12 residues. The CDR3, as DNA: TGTGCCAGCTCACCGAACGGAGGTGAGCAGTACTTC. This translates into CASSPNGGEQYF.

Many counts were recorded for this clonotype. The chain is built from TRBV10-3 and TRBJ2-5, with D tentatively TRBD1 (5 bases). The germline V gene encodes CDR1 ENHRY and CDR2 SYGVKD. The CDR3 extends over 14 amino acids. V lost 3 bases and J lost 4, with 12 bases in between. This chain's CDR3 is CAISDGSRGETQYF. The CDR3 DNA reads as TGTGCCATCAGTGATGGTAGTAGGGGAGAGACCCAGTACTTC.

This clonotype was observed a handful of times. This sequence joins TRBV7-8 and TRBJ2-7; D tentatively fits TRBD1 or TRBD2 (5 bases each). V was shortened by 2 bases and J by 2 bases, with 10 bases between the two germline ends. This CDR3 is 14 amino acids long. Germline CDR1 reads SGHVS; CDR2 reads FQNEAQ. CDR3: CASSLRDPAYEQYF. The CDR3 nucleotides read TGTGCCAGCAGCTTAAGGGACCCAGCCTACGAGCAGTACTTC.

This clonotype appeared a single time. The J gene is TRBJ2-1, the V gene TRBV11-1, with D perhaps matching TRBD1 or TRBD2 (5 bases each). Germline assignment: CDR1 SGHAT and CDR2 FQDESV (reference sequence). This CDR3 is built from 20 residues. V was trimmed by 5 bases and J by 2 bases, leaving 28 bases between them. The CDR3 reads CASSPSLRIWPRDPYNEQFF. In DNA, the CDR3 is TGTGCCAGCAGCCCCAGTTTAAGGATTTGGCCAAGGGACCCCTACAATGAGCAGTTCTTC.

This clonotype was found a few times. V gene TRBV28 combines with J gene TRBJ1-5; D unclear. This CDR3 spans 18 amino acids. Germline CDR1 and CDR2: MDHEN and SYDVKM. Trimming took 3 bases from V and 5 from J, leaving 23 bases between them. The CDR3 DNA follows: TGTGCCAGCAGTTTTTCCCCGGGGATTGGATCATTGGATCAGCCCCAGCATTTT. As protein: CASSFSPGIGSLDQPQHF.

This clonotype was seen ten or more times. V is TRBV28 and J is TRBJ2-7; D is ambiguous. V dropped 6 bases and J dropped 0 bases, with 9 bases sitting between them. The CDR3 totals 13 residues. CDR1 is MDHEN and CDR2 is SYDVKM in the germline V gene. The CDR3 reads CASRAGRSYEQYF. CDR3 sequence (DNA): TGTGCCAGCAGAGCAGGTCGCTCCTACGAGCAGTACTTC. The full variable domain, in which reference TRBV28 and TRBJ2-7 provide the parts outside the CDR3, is DVKVTQSSRYLVKRTGEKVFLECVQDMDHENMFWYRQDPGLGLRLIYFSYDVKMKEKGDIPEGYSVSREKKERFSLILESASTNQTSMYLCASRAGRSYEQYFGPGTRLTVT.

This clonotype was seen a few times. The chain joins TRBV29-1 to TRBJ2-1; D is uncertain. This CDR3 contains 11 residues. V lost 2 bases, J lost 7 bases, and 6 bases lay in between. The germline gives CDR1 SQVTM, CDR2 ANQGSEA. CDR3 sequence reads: CSVESGNEQFF. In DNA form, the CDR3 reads TGCAGCGTTGAATCCGGGAATGAGCAGTTCTTC.

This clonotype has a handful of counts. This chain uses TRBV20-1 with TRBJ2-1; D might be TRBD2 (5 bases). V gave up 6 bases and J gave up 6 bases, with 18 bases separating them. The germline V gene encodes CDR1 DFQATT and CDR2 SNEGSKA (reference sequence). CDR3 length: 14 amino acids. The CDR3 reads CSAAKRSWVNEQFF. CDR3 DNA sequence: TGCAGTGCCGCAAAGCGGAGCTGGGTCAATGAGCAGTTCTTC.

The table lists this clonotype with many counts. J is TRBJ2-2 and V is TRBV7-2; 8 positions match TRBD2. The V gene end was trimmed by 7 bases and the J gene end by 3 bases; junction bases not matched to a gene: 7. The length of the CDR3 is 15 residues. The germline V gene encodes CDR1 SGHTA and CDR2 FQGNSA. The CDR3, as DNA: TGTGCCAGCACCACGGAACTAGCGGACACCGGGGAGCTGTTTTTT. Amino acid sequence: CASTTELADTGELFF.

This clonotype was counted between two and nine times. CDR3 sequence: CSARDYLSGRTDTQYF. As DNA, the CDR3 is TGCAGTGCTAGAGATTATCTGAGCGGCCGCACAGATACGCAGTATTTT. V and J are TRBV20-1 and TRBJ2-3, with D possibly being TRBD2 (5 bases). This CDR3 has 16 amino acids. Germline V gene data show CDR1 as DFQATT and CDR2 as SNEGSKA (reference sequence). The V end lost 0 bases, the J end lost 1 base, and 14 bases lay between the germline ends.

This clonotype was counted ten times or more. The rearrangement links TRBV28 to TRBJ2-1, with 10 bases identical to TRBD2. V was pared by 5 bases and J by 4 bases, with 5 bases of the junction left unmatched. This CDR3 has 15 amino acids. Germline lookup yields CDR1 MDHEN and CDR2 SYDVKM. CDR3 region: CASSQGLAVYNEQFF. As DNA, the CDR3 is TGTGCCAGCAGTCAAGGACTAGCGGTTTACAATGAGCAGTTCTTC. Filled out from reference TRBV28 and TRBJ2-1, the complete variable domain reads DVKVTQSSRYLVKRTGEKVFLECVQDMDHENMFWYRQDPGLGLRLIYFSYDVKMKEKGDIPEGYSVSREKKERFSLILESASTNQTSMYLCASSQGLAVYNEQFFGPGTRLTVL.

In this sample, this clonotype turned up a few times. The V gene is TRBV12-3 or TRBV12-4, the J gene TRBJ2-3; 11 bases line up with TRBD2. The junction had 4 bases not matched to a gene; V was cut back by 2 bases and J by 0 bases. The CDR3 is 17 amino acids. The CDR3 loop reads CASSLSSGGTSTDTQYF. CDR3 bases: TGTGCCAGCAGTTTATCTAGCGGGGGGACTAGCACAGATACGCAGTATTTT.

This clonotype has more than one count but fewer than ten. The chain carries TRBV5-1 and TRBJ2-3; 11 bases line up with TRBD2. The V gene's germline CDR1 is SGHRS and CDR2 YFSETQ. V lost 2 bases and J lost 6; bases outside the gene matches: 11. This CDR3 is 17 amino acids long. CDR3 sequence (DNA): TGCGCCAGCAGCTTTGATTCTTTAGCGGGAGGGCCGGATACGCAGTATTTT. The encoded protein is CASSFDSLAGGPDTQYF.